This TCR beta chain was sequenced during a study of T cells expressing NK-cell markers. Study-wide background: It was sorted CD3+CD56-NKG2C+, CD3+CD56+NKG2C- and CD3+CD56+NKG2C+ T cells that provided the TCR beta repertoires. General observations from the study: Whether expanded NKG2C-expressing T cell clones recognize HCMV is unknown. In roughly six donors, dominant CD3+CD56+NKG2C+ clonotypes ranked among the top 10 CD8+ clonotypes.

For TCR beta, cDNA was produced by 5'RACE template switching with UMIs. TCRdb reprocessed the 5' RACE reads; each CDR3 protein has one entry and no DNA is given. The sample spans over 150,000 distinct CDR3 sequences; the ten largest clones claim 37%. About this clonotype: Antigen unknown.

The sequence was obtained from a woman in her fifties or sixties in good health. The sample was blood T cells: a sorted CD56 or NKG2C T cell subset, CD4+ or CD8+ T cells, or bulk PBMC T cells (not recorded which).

The CDR3 reads CASSFDAGTGGYEQYF. The chain couples TRBV9 to TRBJ2-7; lacking DNA, the TRBD1 call made by TCRdb goes unchecked. This CDR3 is 16 amino acids long. The germline gives CDR1 SGDLS, CDR2 YYNGEE.